The rows below give T cell receptor beta chains drawn from one sample of a study of blood T cell repertoires in COVID-19. Method: immunoSEQ multiplex PCR; TCRdb's copy keeps in-frame clones and lacks some. The table lists roughly 200,000 clones, roughly 76% of them singletons. The specimen sequenced was peripheral blood. All receptors come from a woman between 50 and 59 years old with active or convalescent COVID-19. CDR3s include the opening cysteine and the closing phenylalanine or tryptophan.

j_gene,v_gene,CDR3aa
TRBJ2-1,TRBV28,CASRPAGGVFNEQFF
TRBJ1-3,TRBV19,CASSIVALSGNTIYF
TRBJ2-1,TRBV13,CASSAGTTSYNEQFF
TRBJ2-2,TRBV3-1/TRBV3-2,CASSPTSGGTGELFF
TRBJ1-3,TRBV29-1,CSVEVRERIYF
TRBJ2-7,TRBV21-1,CASSKRGTPTYEQYF
TRBJ1-2,TRBV12-3/TRBV12-4,CASSPDSYGYTF
TRBJ2-3,TRBV7-8,CASRGGGGLAGTFDTQYF
TRBJ2-7,TRBV4-1,CASSQDLRASGLYEQYF
TRBJ2-2,TRBV5-4,CASSPSPAETGGGELFF
TRBJ2-3,TRBV6-2/TRBV6-3,CASSHYRTSASTDTQYF
TRBJ1-6,TRBV6-1,CASSERRGGGSPLHF
TRBJ2-3,TRBV15,CATSRDEAGPQYF
TRBJ2-1,TRBV7-3,CASSLRGQGTHNEQFF
TRBJ2-2,TRBV5-4,CASTRRAGGTNTGELFF
TRBJ2-7,TRBV29-1,CSVRQGLWDEQYF